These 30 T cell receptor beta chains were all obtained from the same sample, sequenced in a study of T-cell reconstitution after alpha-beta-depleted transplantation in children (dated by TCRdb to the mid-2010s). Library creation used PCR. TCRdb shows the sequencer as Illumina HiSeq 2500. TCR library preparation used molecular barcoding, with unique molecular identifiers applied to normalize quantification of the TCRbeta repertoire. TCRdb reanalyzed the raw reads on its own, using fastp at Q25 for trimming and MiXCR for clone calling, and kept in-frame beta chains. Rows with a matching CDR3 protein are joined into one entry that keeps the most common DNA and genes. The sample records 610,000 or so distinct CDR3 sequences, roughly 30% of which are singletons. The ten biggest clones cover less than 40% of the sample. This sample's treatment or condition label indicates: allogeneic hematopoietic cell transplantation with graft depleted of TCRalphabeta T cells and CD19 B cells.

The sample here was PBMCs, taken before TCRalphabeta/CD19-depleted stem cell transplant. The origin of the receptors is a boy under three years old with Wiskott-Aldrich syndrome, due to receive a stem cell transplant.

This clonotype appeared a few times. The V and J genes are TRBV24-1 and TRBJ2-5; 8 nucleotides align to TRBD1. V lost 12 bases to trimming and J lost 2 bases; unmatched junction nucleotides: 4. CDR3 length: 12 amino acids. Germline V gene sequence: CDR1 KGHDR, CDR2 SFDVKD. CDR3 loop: CALRTGQETQYF. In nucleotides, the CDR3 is TGTGCCTTGCGGACAGGGCAAGAGACCCAGTACTTC.

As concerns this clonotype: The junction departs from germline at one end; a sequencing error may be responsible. CDR3 amino acids: CASTRTVNYGYPF. CDR3 nucleotides: TGTGCCAGCACCCGGACAGTTAACTATGGCTACCCCTTC. J is TRBJ1-2 and V is TRBV28; maybe TRBD1 (6 bases). Germline assignment: CDR1 MDHEN and CDR2 SYDVKM. The CDR3 spans 13 residues.

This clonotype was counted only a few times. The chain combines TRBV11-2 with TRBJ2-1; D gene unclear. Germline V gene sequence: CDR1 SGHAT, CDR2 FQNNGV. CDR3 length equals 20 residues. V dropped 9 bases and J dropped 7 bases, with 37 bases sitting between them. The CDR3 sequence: CASSSRMQYIHFEDKNEQFF. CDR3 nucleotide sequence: TGTGCCAGTTCATCCAGGATGCAATATATTCATTTCGAGGATAAAAATGAGCAGTTCTTC.

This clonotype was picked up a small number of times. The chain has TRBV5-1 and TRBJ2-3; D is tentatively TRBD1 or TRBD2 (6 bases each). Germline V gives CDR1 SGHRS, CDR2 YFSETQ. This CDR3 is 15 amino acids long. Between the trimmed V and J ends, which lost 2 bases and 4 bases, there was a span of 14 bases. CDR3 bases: TGCGCCAGCAGCTTTGTGGGGGGCTCTGCAGATACGCAGTATTTT. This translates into CASSFVGGSADTQYF.

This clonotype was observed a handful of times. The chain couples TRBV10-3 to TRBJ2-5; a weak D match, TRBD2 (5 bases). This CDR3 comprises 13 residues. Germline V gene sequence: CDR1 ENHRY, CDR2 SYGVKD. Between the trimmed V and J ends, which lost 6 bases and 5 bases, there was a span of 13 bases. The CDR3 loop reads CAISAGRVETQYF. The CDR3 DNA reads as TGTGCCATCAGCGCCGGGCGGGTTGAGACCCAGTACTTC.

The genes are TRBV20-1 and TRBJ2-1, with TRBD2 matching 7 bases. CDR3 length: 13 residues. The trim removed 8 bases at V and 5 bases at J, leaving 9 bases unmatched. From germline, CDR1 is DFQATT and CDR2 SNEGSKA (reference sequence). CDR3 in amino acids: CSNKASGNNEQFF. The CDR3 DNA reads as TGCAGTAATAAGGCTAGCGGAAACAATGAGCAGTTCTTC.

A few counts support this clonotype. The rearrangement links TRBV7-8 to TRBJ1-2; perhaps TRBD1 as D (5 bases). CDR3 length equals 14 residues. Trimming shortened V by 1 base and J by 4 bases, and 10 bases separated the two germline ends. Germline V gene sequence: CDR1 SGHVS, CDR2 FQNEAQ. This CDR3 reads CASSLDDGGYGYTF. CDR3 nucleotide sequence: TGTGCCAGCAGCTTAGATGACGGGGGCTATGGCTACACCTTC.

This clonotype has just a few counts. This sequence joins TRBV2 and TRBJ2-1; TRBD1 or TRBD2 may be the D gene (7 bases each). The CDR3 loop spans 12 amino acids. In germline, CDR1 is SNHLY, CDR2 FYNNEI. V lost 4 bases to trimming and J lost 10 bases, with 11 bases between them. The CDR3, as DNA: TGTGCCAGCAGTGCCAGGGGGGGGGAGCAGTTCTTC. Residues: CASSARGGEQFF.

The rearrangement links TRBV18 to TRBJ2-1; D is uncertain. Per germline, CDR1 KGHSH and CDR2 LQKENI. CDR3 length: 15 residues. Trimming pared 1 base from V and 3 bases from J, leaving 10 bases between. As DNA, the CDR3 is TGTGCCAGCTCACCACGCGGTTTCAACTACAATGAGCAGTTCTTC. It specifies CASSPRGFNYNEQFF. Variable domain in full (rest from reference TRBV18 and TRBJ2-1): NAGVMQNPRHLVRRRGQEARLRCSPMKGHSHVYWYRQLPEEGLKFMVYLQKENIIDESGMPKERFSAEFPKEGPSILRIQQVVRGDSAAYFCASSPRGFNYNEQFFGPGTRLTVL.

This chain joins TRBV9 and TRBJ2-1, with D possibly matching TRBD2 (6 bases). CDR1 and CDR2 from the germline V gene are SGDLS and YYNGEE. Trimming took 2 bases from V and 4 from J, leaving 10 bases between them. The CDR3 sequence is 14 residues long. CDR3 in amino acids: CASSVDGGYNEQFF. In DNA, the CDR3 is TGTGCCAGCAGCGTCGACGGGGGTTACAATGAGCAGTTCTTC.

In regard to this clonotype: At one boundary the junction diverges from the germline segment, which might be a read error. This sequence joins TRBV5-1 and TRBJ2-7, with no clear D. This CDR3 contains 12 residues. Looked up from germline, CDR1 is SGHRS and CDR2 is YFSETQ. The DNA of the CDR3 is TGCGCCAGCAGCTCCCGGGCCCCCTACGAGCACTTC. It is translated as CASSSRAPYEHF. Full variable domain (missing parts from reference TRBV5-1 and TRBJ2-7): KAGVTQTPRYLIKTRGQQVTLSCSPISGHRSVSWYQQTPGQGLQFLFEYFSETQRNKGNFPGRFSGRQFSNSRSEMNVSTLELGDSALYLCASSSRAPYEHFGPGTRLTVT.

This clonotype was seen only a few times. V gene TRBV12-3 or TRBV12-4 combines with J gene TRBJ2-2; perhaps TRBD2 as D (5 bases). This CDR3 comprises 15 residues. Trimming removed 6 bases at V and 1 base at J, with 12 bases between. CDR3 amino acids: CASRGGRMNTGELFF. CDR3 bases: TGTGCCAGCAGAGGAGGACGGATGAACACCGGGGAGCTGTTTTTT.

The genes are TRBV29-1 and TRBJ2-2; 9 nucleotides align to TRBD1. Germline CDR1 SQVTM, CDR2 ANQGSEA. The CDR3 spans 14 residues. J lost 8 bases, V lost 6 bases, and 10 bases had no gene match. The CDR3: CSVRGQGGVGELFF. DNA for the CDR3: TGCAGCGTCCGGGGACAGGGTGGTGTTGGGGAGCTGTTTTTT.

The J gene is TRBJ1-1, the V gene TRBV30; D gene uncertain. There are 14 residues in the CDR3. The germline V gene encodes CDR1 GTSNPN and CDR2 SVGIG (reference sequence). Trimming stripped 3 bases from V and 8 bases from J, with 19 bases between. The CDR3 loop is CAWRGPRSEPEAFF. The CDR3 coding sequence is TGTGCCTGGAGAGGTCCTCGGTCCGAGCCCGAAGCTTTCTTT. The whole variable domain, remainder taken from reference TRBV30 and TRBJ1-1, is SQTIHQWPATLVQPVGSPLSLECTVEGTSNPNLYWYRQAAGRGLQLLFYSVGIGQISSEVPQNLSASRPQDRQFILSSKKLLLSDSGFYLCAWRGPRSEPEAFFGQGTRLTVV.

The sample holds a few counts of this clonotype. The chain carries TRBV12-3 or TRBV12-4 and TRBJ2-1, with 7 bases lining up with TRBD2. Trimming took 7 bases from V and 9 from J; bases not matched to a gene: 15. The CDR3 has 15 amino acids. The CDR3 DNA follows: TGTGCCAGCAATACGCGGGAGAAGGTCGAAAGTGAGCAGTTCTTC. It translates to CASNTREKVESEQFF.

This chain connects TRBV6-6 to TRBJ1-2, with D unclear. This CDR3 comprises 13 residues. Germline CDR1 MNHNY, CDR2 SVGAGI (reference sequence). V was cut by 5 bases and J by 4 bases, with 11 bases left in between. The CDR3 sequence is CASSVTGSYGYTF. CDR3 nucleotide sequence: TGTGCCAGCAGTGTAACGGGTTCCTATGGCTACACCTTC.

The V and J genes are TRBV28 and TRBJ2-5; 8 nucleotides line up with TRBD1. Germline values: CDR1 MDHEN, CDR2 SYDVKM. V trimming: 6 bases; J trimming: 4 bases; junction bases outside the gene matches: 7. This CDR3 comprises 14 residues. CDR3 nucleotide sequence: TGTGCCAGCAGCCCAGGGGGCGCGGGAGAGACCCAGTACTTC. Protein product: CASSPGGAGETQYF.

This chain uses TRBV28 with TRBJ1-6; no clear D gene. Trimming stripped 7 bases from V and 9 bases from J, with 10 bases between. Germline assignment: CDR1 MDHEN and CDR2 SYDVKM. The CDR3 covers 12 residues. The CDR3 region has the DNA TGTGCCAGCAACTCCCCGGGTTCACCCCTCCACTTT. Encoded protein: CASNSPGSPLHF.

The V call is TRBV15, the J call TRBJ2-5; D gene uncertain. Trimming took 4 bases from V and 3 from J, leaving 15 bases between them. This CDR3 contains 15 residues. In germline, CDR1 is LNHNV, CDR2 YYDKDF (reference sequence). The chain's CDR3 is CATSIRTDGEETQYF. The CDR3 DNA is TGTGCCACCAGCATAAGGACCGACGGAGAAGAGACCCAGTACTTC.

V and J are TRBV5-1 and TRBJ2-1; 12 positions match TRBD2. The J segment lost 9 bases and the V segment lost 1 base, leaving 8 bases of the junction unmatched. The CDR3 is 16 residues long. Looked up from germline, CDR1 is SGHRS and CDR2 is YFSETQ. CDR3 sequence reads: CASSLITSGRSSEQFF. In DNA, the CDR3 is TGCGCCAGCAGCTTGATTACTAGCGGGAGGTCCAGTGAGCAGTTCTTC.

The DNA for the CDR3 is TGTGCCAGCAGTTTTCCCGGGACTGGACCGTACGAGCAGTACTTC. Residues: CASSFPGTGPYEQYF. The chain couples TRBV28 to TRBJ2-7; D is possibly TRBD2 (6 bases). Germline V CDR1 and CDR2: MDHEN, SYDVKM. The CDR3 has 15 amino acids. The V gene lost 3 bases and the J gene lost 4 bases, with 16 bases spanning the gap.

CDR3 sequence (DNA): TGCAGTGCTAGAGAACCTTACGGAGAGCAGTTCTTC. Translated: CSAREPYGEQFF. The chain has TRBV20-1 and TRBJ2-1; D unclear. The germline V gene encodes CDR1 DFQATT and CDR2 SNEGSKA (reference sequence). Trimming stripped 0 bases from V and 10 bases from J, with 10 bases between. The CDR3 loop spans 12 amino acids.

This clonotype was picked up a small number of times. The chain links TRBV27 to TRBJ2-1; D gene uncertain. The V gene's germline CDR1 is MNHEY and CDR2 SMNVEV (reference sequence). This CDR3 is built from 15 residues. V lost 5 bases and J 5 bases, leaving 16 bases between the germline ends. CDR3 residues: CASSIRVRPDNEQFF. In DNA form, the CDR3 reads TGTGCCAGCAGTATTAGGGTGAGACCAGACAATGAGCAGTTCTTC.

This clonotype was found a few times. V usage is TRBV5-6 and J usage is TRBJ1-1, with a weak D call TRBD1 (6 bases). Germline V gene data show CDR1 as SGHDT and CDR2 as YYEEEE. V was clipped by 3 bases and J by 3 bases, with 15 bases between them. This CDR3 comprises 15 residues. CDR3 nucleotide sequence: TGTGCCAGCAGCTGGGGGCTTGAGTATGACACTGAAGCTTTCTTT. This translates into CASSWGLEYDTEAFF. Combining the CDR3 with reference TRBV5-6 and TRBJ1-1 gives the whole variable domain DAGVTQSPTHLIKTRGQQVTLRCSPKSGHDTVSWYQQALGQGPQFIFQYYEEEERQRGNFPDRFSGHQFPNYSSELNVNALLLGDSALYLCASSWGLEYDTEAFFGQGTRLTVV.

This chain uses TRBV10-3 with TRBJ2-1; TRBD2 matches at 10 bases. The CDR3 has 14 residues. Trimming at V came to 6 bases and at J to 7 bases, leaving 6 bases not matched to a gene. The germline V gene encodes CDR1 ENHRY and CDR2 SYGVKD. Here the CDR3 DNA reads TGTGCCATCAGACCCTGGACTAGCGGAAATGAGCAGTTCTTC. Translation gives CAIRPWTSGNEQFF.

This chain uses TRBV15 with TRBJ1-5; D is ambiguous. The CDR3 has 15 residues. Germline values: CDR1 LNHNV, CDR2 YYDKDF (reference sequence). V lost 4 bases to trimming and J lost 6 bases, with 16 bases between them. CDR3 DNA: TGTGCCACCAGCAACGATCCAACGCCCCTTCAGCCCCAGCATTTT. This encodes CATSNDPTPLQPQHF. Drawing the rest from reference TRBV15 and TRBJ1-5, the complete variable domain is DAMVIQNPRYQVTQFGKPVTLSCSQTLNHNVMYWYQQKSSQAPKLLFHYYDKDFNNEADTPDNFQSRRPNTSFCFLDIRSPGLGDTAMYLCATSNDPTPLQPQHFGDGTRLSIL.

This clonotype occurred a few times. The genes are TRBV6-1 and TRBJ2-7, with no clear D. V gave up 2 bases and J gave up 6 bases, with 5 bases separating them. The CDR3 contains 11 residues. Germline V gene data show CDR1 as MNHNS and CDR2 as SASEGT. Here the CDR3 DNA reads TGTGCCAGCAGTGAACCCACCGAGCAGTACTTC. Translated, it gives CASSEPTEQYF.

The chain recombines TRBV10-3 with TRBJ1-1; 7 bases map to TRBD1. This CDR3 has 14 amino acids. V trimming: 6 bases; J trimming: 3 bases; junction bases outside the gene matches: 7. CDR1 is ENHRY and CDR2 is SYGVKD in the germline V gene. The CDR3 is CAISPTGTDTEAFF. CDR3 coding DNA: TGTGCCATCAGCCCGACAGGGACCGACACTGAAGCTTTCTTT.

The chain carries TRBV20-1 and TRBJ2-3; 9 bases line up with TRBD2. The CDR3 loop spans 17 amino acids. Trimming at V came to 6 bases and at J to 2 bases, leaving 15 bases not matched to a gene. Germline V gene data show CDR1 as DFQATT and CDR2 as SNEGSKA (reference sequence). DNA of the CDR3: TGCAGTGCCATACTCAGCGGGAGGAGTTGGAACACAGATACGCAGTATTTT. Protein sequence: CSAILSGRSWNTDTQYF.

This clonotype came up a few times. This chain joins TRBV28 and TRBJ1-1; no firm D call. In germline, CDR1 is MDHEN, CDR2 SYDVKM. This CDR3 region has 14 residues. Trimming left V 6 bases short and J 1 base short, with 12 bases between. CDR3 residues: CASSLLPENTEAFF. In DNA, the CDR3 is TGTGCCAGCAGCTTACTTCCAGAGAACACTGAAGCTTTCTTT.